The 3 T cell receptor beta chains below all came from one sample that was sequenced in a study of blood T cell repertoires in COVID-19. Produced via immunoSEQ multiplex PCR; TCRdb's table is partial and in-frame only. Here the sample spans about 200,000 clones, about 85% being singletons. The specimen was peripheral blood. The receptors were gathered from a man in his sixties with active or convalescent COVID-19.

This chain connects TRBV7-9 to TRBJ1-2; D ambiguous. V lost 5 bases and J 2 bases, leaving 6 bases between the germline ends. Germline CDR1 SEHNR, CDR2 FQNEAQ (reference sequence). The CDR3 length is 12 residues. The chain's CDR3 is CASSRENYGYTF. The CDR3 DNA follows: TGTGCCAGCAGCCGGGAGAACTATGGCTACACCTTC.

The V call is TRBV24-1, the J call TRBJ2-7; 9 positions agree with TRBD1. CDR1 is KGHDR and CDR2 is SFDVKD in the germline V gene. This CDR3 has 15 amino acids. With 4 bases clipped from V and 6 bases from J, the junction kept 9 bases outside the gene matches. The CDR3 coding sequence is TGTGCCACCAGTGACCCCGGGACAGGGATGCGCGAGCAGTACTTC. Amino acid sequence: CATSDPGTGMREQYF.

The V and J genes are TRBV4-1 and TRBJ1-2; TRBD1 might be the D (6 bases). V gave up 1 base and J gave up 4 bases, with 19 bases separating them. Germline lookup yields CDR1 MGHRA and CDR2 YSYEKL. This CDR3 spans 17 amino acids. The CDR3 DNA reads as TGCGCCAGCAGCCAAGGGGAGGGACAATCCATTATCTATGGCTACACCTTC. Protein product: CASSQGEGQSIIYGYTF.